A single sample is the source of the 15 T cell receptor beta chains below, sequenced in a study of CD8 T cells in Susac syndrome. When the RNA was reverse transcribed, random hexamers were used with an input of about 0.5 to 1 ug. TCRdb re-called the immunoSEQ multiplex PCR reads through MiXCR, storing one row per CDR3 protein. The profile shows about 430,000 distinct CDR3 sequences, 85% of them singletons. Sequenced sample: CD8+ T cells from PBMCs. The origin of the receptors is a human donor with multiple sclerosis.

The rearrangement links TRBV27 to TRBJ1-2; perhaps TRBD1 as D (5 bases). This CDR3 is 14 amino acids long. CDR1 MNHEY and CDR2 SMNVEV come from the germline V gene (reference sequence). V was clipped by 5 bases and J by 1 base, with 11 bases between them. The CDR3 is CASSEGSNNYGYTF. CDR3 nucleotide sequence: TGTGCCAGCAGTGAGGGGTCGAATAACTATGGCTACACCTTC.

This chain connects TRBV4-1 to TRBJ1-1; tentative D call: TRBD1 (6 bases). CDR3 length: 16 residues. The ends were cut back, 1 base at V and 1 base at J, with 13 bases in the middle. CDR1 is MGHRA and CDR2 is YSYEKL in the germline V gene. The CDR3 is CASSQGWARGNTEAFF. For the CDR3, the DNA is TGCGCCAGCAGCCAAGGATGGGCCAGGGGGAACACTGAAGCTTTCTTT.

The J gene is TRBJ2-6, the V gene TRBV27; D perhaps matches TRBD1 (6 bases). V was pared by 5 bases and J by 4 bases, with 18 bases between. CDR1 and CDR2 (germline): MNHEY, SMNVEV (reference sequence). The CDR3 loop spans 17 amino acids. The CDR3 coding sequence is TGTGCCAGCAGTCTAACTCAACAGGGCCCAGGGGCCAACGTCCTGACTTTC. Translated: CASSLTQQGPGANVLTF.

In DNA form, the CDR3 reads TGTGCCAGCAACTCGTTCGAGGGGATCGAGACCCAGTACTTC. Its translation is CASNSFEGIETQYF. This chain joins TRBV2 and TRBJ2-5; D is possibly TRBD1 or TRBD2 (5 bases each). CDR3 length: 14 amino acids. V was trimmed by 7 bases and J by 5 bases, leaving 17 bases between them. Germline V gene data show CDR1 as SNHLY and CDR2 as FYNNEI.

The J gene is TRBJ2-7, the V gene TRBV27; D not certain. From germline, CDR1 is MNHEY and CDR2 SMNVEV (reference sequence). CDR3 length: 13 residues. V shed 3 bases and J shed 3 bases, with 9 bases lying between them. The CDR3 sequence: CASSFTDNYEQYF. CDR3 coding DNA: TGTGCCAGCAGTTTTACTGACAACTACGAGCAGTACTTC.

The chain joins TRBV7-9 to TRBJ2-1; D is unresolved. Trimming stripped 4 bases from V and 10 bases from J, with 11 bases between. The CDR3 runs 12 residues. Germline CDR1 reads SEHNR; CDR2 reads FQNEAQ (reference sequence). Here the CDR3 reads CASSSGPLEQFF. CDR3 bases: TGTGCCAGCAGCTCCGGGCCCCTAGAGCAGTTCTTC.

CDR3 in amino acids: CASSADGDYQTNEQFF. The CDR3 DNA follows: TGTGCCAGCAGCGCGGATGGGGACTACCAAACGAATGAGCAGTTCTTC. The chain links TRBV27 to TRBJ2-1; 7 bases are a match to TRBD2. After removal of 6 bases from V and 7 bases from J, the junction contained 15 bases not matched to a gene. This CDR3 spans 16 amino acids. CDR1 is MNHEY and CDR2 is SMNVEV in the germline V gene (reference sequence).

This clonotype appeared a single time. The chain employs TRBV9 and TRBJ2-1; perhaps TRBD2 as D (6 bases). From germline, CDR1 is SGDLS and CDR2 YYNGEE. The CDR3 runs to 16 residues. Trimming took 0 bases from V and 8 from J, leaving 18 bases between them. CDR3 sequence: CASSVDAEGGGDEQFF. For the CDR3, the DNA is TGTGCCAGCAGCGTAGACGCGGAGGGCGGCGGGGATGAGCAGTTCTTC.

This chain connects TRBV14 to TRBJ1-2; TRBD1 matches at 7 bases. With V trimmed by 4 bases and J by 4 bases, 9 bases remained unmatched. Germline CDR1 SGHDN, CDR2 FVKESK. This CDR3 has 15 amino acids. The CDR3: CASSPRTGPSYGYTF. For the CDR3, the DNA is TGTGCCAGCAGCCCTCGGACAGGTCCAAGCTATGGCTACACCTTC.

The chain has TRBV7-2 and TRBJ1-2; D gene ambiguous. Trimming left V 5 bases short and J 8 bases short, with 15 bases between. CDR1 is SGHTA and CDR2 is FQGNSA in the germline V gene. CDR3 length: 13 residues. The CDR3 region has the DNA TGTGCCAGCAGCCCCTCAAGGACCCGGGGCTACACCTTC. Amino acid sequence: CASSPSRTRGYTF. The full variable domain, rest sourced from reference TRBV7-2 and TRBJ1-2, is GAGVSQSPSNKVTEKGKDVELRCDPISGHTALYWYRQSLGQGLEFLIYFQGNSAPDKSGLPSDRFSAERTGGSVSTLTIQRTQQEDSAVYLCASSPSRTRGYTFGSGTRLTVV.

The V gene is TRBV7-9, the J gene TRBJ1-1, with TRBD1 as a possible D gene (5 bases). The V gene lost 1 base and the J gene lost 1 base, with 10 bases spanning the gap. The CDR3 sequence is 15 residues long. CDR1 and CDR2 (germline): SEHNR, FQNEAQ (reference sequence). The CDR3 DNA reads TGTGCCAGCAGCTTAGTAACAGGACCGAACACTGAAGCTTTCTTT. Its protein is CASSLVTGPNTEAFF.

The rearrangement uses TRBV30 and TRBJ1-1; D remains ambiguous. V was clipped by 0 bases and J by 4 bases, with 6 bases between them. The CDR3 sequence is 12 residues long. The germline V gene has CDR1 GTSNPN and CDR2 SVGIG (reference sequence). The CDR3 spells CAWSVGLTEAFF. The CDR3 DNA reads TGTGCCTGGAGTGTAGGTCTCACTGAAGCTTTCTTT.

V gene TRBV6-2 or TRBV6-3 combines with J gene TRBJ1-1; 7 nucleotides match TRBD1. Unmatched junction bases numbered 13, after V lost 6 bases and J lost 3 bases. This CDR3 contains 16 residues. Germline CDR1 reads MNHEY; CDR2 reads SVGEGT. Written as DNA, the CDR3 is TGTGCCAGCAGATACCCCCGGACAGGCAAAGACACTGAAGCTTTCTTT. Protein: CASRYPRTGKDTEAFF.

The rearrangement joins TRBV6-1 to TRBJ1-2; D not resolved. CDR3 length: 15 residues. V lost 1 base to trimming and J lost 8 bases, with 17 bases between them. Germline assignment: CDR1 MNHNS and CDR2 SASEGT. The CDR3 spells CASSEDLWAPWGYTF. The CDR3 bases are TGTGCCAGCAGTGAAGATCTATGGGCCCCATGGGGCTACACCTTC.

The chain has TRBV4-1 and TRBJ2-1; D remains ambiguous. CDR1 and CDR2 from the germline V gene are MGHRA and YSYEKL. Trimming took 3 bases from V and 10 from J, leaving 10 bases between them. The CDR3 covers 12 residues. CDR3: CASSHPLGEQFF. CDR3 in DNA: TGCGCCAGCAGCCATCCCCTCGGGGAGCAGTTCTTC.